These 19 T cell receptor beta chains originate from one sample sequenced in a study of CD8+ T cells in alopecia areata (dated by TCRdb to 2016 to 2018). The time point label corresponds to: around 4 weeks on oral tofacitinib. The treatment or condition label corresponds to: oral pan-JAK inhibitor, 5-10 mg twice daily. To prepare the library, the immunoSEQ multiplex PCR assay was applied. RNA was extracted from all samples and reverse transcribed into cDNA as template for TCR sequencing. TCRdb stores this immuneACCESS table with in-frame sequences only. Part of the clones is absent; in the studies checked, under half of the shortfall reflects unresolved V genes, and no reason is known for the rest. This sample has 150,000 to 250,000 clones in its table, and approximately 60% of those were observed once. The ten biggest clones cover less than 4% of the sample. Here the sequenced sample was CD4+ T cells sorted from blood, taken at week 4, from a patient treated with tofacitinib. These receptors were obtained from a human donor with alopecia areata.

The V and J genes are TRBV27 and TRBJ1-2, with 7 bases matching TRBD1. This CDR3 region has 14 residues. The germline V gene encodes CDR1 MNHEY and CDR2 SMNVEV (reference sequence). The trim removed 5 bases at V and 3 bases at J, leaving 6 bases unmatched. CDR3 nucleotides: TGTGCCAGCAGTATCGACAGGGCTGACTATGGCTACACCTTC. Amino acids: CASSIDRADYGYTF.

V usage is TRBV30 and J usage is TRBJ2-1, with a possible D match to TRBD2 (6 bases). The CDR3 loop spans 13 amino acids. CDR1 is GTSNPN, CDR2 SVGIG, per germline (reference sequence). The V gene lost 3 bases and the J gene lost 0 bases, with 6 bases spanning the gap. The CDR3 DNA is TGTGCCTGGAGGACTAGCTCCTACAATGAGCAGTTCTTC. The encoded protein is CAWRTSSYNEQFF.

The CDR3 reads CSVEGQGGTGELFF. Written as DNA, the CDR3 is TGCAGCGTTGAAGGGCAGGGAGGCACCGGGGAGCTGTTTTTT. This chain connects TRBV29-1 to TRBJ2-2; possibly TRBD2 for D (6 bases). Germline V gene lookup returns CDR1 SQVTM and CDR2 ANQGSEA. V dropped 1 base and J dropped 4 bases, with 10 bases sitting between them. The CDR3 contains 14 residues.

The chain links TRBV9 to TRBJ2-7; 8 bases fit TRBD1. The J segment lost 2 bases and the V segment lost 4 bases, leaving 8 bases of the junction unmatched. There are 15 residues in the CDR3. Germline values: CDR1 SGDLS, CDR2 YYNGEE. The CDR3 coding sequence is TGTGCCAGCAGCACACAGGGGGACCCAACCTACGAGCAGTACTTC. Its protein is CASSTQGDPTYEQYF.

The chain is built from TRBV7-6 and TRBJ2-7; D perhaps matches TRBD1 (7 bases). Germline CDR1 is SGHVS and CDR2 is FNYEAQ. V lost 5 bases, J lost 7 bases, and 18 bases lay in between. This CDR3 comprises 14 residues. CDR3 DNA sequence: TGTGCCAGCAGCACAAAGGAGGGGGCGAGGGAGCAGTACTTC. Amino acid sequence: CASSTKEGAREQYF.

This clone was seen a few times. Sequence at one end of the junction differs from germline and may be a read error. V and J are TRBV7-9 and TRBJ2-1, with D tentatively TRBD1 or TRBD2 (6 bases each). The CDR3 has 11 residues. Germline V gene sequence: CDR1 SEHNR, CDR2 FQNEAQ (reference sequence). The CDR3 region is CASSHGGGVIF. The CDR3 coding sequence is TGTGCCAGCAGTCACGGAGGGGGTGTGATCTTC. The full variable domain, completed using reference TRBV7-9 and TRBJ2-1, is DTGVSQNPRHKITKRGQNVTFRCDPISEHNRLYWYRQTLGQGPEFLTYFQNEAQLEKSRLLSDRFSAERPKGSFSTLEIQRTEQGDSAMYLCASSHGGGVIFGPGTRLTVL.

The chain employs TRBV18 and TRBJ1-1; TRBD1 matches at 10 bases. The germline V gene encodes CDR1 KGHSH and CDR2 LQKENI. V lost 6 bases to trimming and J lost 4 bases; unmatched junction nucleotides: 5. There are 14 residues in the CDR3. The CDR3 spells CASSEGQGSTEAFF. The CDR3, as DNA: TGTGCCAGCTCTGAGGGACAGGGGAGCACTGAAGCTTTCTTT.

The rearrangement uses TRBV11-1 and TRBJ1-2; the D gene is possibly TRBD1 (5 bases). Germline loops: CDR1 SGHAT, CDR2 FQDESV (reference sequence). This CDR3 comprises 12 residues. V shed 1 base and J shed 6 bases, with 6 bases lying between them. The CDR3 protein is CASSLEGHGYTF. CDR3 nucleotide sequence: TGTGCCAGCAGCTTAGAGGGGCATGGCTACACCTTC.

The rearrangement links TRBV2 to TRBJ2-3; 7 bases map to TRBD2. V gave up 8 bases and J gave up 4 bases; unmatched junction bases: 12. Per germline, CDR1 SNHLY and CDR2 FYNNEI. The CDR3 contains 15 residues. The CDR3, as DNA: TGTGCCAGCTACTCAGGGACTACCGGGGCAGATACGCAGTATTTT. Its translation: CASYSGTTGADTQYF.

The rearrangement joins TRBV5-1 to TRBJ2-3; 7 bases fit TRBD1. The J segment lost 1 base and the V segment lost 9 bases, leaving 8 bases of the junction unmatched. Per the germline V gene, CDR1 is SGHRS and CDR2 is YFSETQ. This CDR3 is 14 amino acids long. CDR3 sequence reads: CATRGGFGTDTQYF. CDR3 nucleotide sequence: TGCGCCACCCGAGGGGGCTTTGGCACAGATACGCAGTATTTT.

This sequence joins TRBV6-5 and TRBJ2-3, with D unclear. The CDR3 spans 12 residues. Germline CDR1 reads MNHEY; CDR2 reads SVGAGI. V was cut by 7 bases and J by 5 bases, with 10 bases left in between. The CDR3 loop reads CASKSQGDTQYF. CDR3 DNA sequence: TGTGCCAGCAAATCGCAAGGAGATACGCAGTATTTT.

The V and J genes are TRBV25-1 and TRBJ1-4; D not certain. The germline V gene has CDR1 MGHDK and CDR2 SYGVNS. Between the trimmed V and J ends, which lost 2 bases and 8 bases, there was a span of 12 bases. The CDR3 contains 14 residues. Here the CDR3 DNA reads TGTGCCAGCAGTGAAACTGGGAGCACAGAAAAACTGTTTTTT. This codes for CASSETGSTEKLFF.

The J gene is TRBJ2-3, the V gene TRBV30, with TRBD1 identical over 7 bases. The CDR3 totals 15 residues. Germline trimming cut 0 bases from V and 2 bases from J; bases unmatched to any gene: 5. Germline CDR1 is GTSNPN and CDR2 is SVGIG (reference sequence). The CDR3 here is CAWSVGGQDTDTQYF. The CDR3 region has the DNA TGTGCCTGGAGTGTAGGCGGACAGGACACAGATACGCAGTATTTT. Using reference TRBV30 and TRBJ2-3 for the parts outside the CDR3, the full variable domain is SQTIHQWPATLVQPVGSPLSLECTVEGTSNPNLYWYRQAAGRGLQLLFYSVGIGQISSEVPQNLSASRPQDRQFILSSKKLLLSDSGFYLCAWSVGGQDTDTQYFGPGTRLTVL.

Turning to this clone: The sample has other DNA sequences that encode this CDR3 too. The rearrangement uses TRBV30 and TRBJ1-5; D remains ambiguous. The length of the CDR3 is 13 residues. CDR1 and CDR2 (germline): GTSNPN, SVGIG (reference sequence). Trimming cost V 1 base and J 1 base, with 5 bases left between them. CDR3 sequence: CAWSGGSNQPQHF. The CDR3 coding sequence is TGTGCCTGGAGTGGTGGAAGCAATCAGCCCCAGCATTTT.

This clone was counted a few times. The chain's CDR3 is CASSMRGPKETQYF. The CDR3 DNA is TGTGCCAGTAGTATGCGGGGTCCAAAAGAGACCCAGTACTTC. The chain employs TRBV19 and TRBJ2-5; perhaps TRBD2 as D (6 bases). V gave up 3 bases and J gave up 3 bases, with 11 bases separating them. The length of the CDR3 is 14 residues. Germline assignment: CDR1 LNHDA and CDR2 SQIVND (reference sequence). Variable domain in full (rest from reference TRBV19 and TRBJ2-5): DGGITQSPKYLFRKEGQNVTLSCEQNLNHDAMYWYRQDPGQGLRLIYYSQIVNDFQKGDIAEGYSVSREKKESFPLTVTSAQKNPTAFYLCASSMRGPKETQYFGPGTRLLVL.

The chain couples TRBV10-3 to TRBJ2-7; D is perhaps TRBD1 (6 bases). The CDR3 loop spans 16 amino acids. Germline loops: CDR1 ENHRY, CDR2 SYGVKD. V gave up 0 bases and J gave up 0 bases, with 12 bases separating them. The CDR3 region is CAISESYLDSSYEQYF. The CDR3 DNA is TGTGCCATCAGTGAGTCGTACTTGGACAGCTCCTACGAGCAGTACTTC.

The chain recombines TRBV4-1 with TRBJ2-1; D tentatively fits TRBD1 or TRBD2 (6 bases each). This CDR3 has 17 residues. Germline V CDR1 and CDR2: MGHRA, YSYEKL. V was cut by 0 bases and J by 5 bases, with 17 bases left in between. The CDR3 spells CASSQERRGAENNEQFF. The CDR3 nucleotides read TGCGCCAGCAGCCAAGAACGAAGGGGGGCGGAGAACAATGAGCAGTTCTTC.

The gene calls are TRBV25-1 and TRBJ1-1, with TRBD1 identical over 10 bases. Trimming removed 6 bases from V and 4 bases from J; junction bases left unmatched: 11. Per the germline V gene, CDR1 is MGHDK and CDR2 is SYGVNS. There are 16 residues in the CDR3. This chain's CDR3 is CASSHLLGQGFTEAFF. CDR3 coding DNA: TGTGCCAGCAGCCACCTACTGGGACAGGGGTTCACTGAAGCTTTCTTT.

In DNA form, the CDR3 reads TGTGCCAGCGGACGACAGGGGCCCATGAACACTGAAGCTTTCTTT. Translated: CASGRQGPMNTEAFF. This sequence joins TRBV2 and TRBJ1-1; TRBD1 aligns across 8 bases. This CDR3 has 15 residues. The ends lost 8 bases at V and 0 bases at J; junction bases unmatched: 8. Germline CDR1 reads SNHLY; CDR2 reads FYNNEI.